Each of the 3 T cell receptor beta chains below was sequenced from the same sample in a study of beta chain features in type 1 diabetes. Expressed TCRB transcripts were sequenced because the entire RNA isolate underwent reverse transcription. Assay: immunoSEQ multiplex PCR; the TCRdb copy retains only in-frame clones and omits some. The table lists about 220,000 clones, roughly 11% of them singletons. The sample was central memory CD4+ T cells from blood. Receptors were obtained from a man between 18 and 29 years old in good health.

This rearrangement joins TRBV28 to TRBJ1-2; D call uncertain. The CDR3 is 13 residues long. Germline CDR1 and CDR2: MDHEN and SYDVKM. Between the trimmed V and J ends, which lost 4 bases and 3 bases, there was a span of 9 bases. DNA for the CDR3: TGTGCCAGCAGTTATGGACGGGACTATGGCTACACCTTC. Translating it yields CASSYGRDYGYTF.

This clone has ten or more counts. The gene calls are TRBV29-1 and TRBJ2-2, with 7 bases fitting TRBD2. Germline V gene data show CDR1 as SQVTM and CDR2 as ANQGSEA. The CDR3 contains 13 residues. The junction had 3 bases not matched to a gene; V was cut back by 6 bases and J by 2 bases. CDR3 coding DNA: TGCAGCGTACGGGGGGTAAACACCGGGGAGCTGTTTTTT. This encodes CSVRGVNTGELFF.

This clone was picked up a small number of times. The V gene is TRBV7-9, the J gene TRBJ2-7; D is unclear. Deletions cut 5 bases from V and 2 bases from J, with 7 bases between. The germline V gene has CDR1 SEHNR and CDR2 FQNEAQ (reference sequence). This CDR3 region has 12 residues. CDR3 in amino acids: CASSRFPYEQYF. The CDR3 DNA sequence: TGTGCCAGCAGCCGCTTTCCCTACGAGCAGTACTTC.